This T cell receptor (beta chain) was captured in a study of T cell responses to AZD1222 COVID-19 vaccine. Findings and caveats of the study: Nearly half of spike-specific TCRs reportedly target variant regions that are unmutated in the B.1.351 and B.1.1.7 variants. Every sample of the repertoires postdated the peak T cell response.

This clone has just a few counts. Its antigen is currently unknown. The CDR3 loop spans 15 amino acids. CDR1 and CDR2 (germline): LNHNV, YYDKDF (reference sequence). Trimming took off 0 bases at V and 4 bases at J, with 10 bases between the two ends. The analysis combined second doses at about 4 or about 12 weeks. Using immunoSEQ multiplex PCR, the repertoire was profiled, and TCRdb retains in-frame clones only, with some absent. The sample includes tens of thousands of clones, 90% to 95% seen only once; the top ten take about 9.9%. Specimen: peripheral blood, collected 28 days after the second AZD1222 dose. This TCR derives from an adult who received the AZD1222 COVID-19 vaccine. The chain carries TRBV15 and TRBJ1-5; weak D call: TRBD1 (5 bases). The CDR3 coding sequence is TGTGCCACCAGCAGAGATATGGGGCCTAATCAGCCCCAGCATTTT. Protein: CATSRDMGPNQPQHF.